This is a list of T cell receptor beta chains from one sample in a study of metastatic and nonmetastatic thyroid tumors. Via MiXCR, TCRdb re-called the PCR reads. The sample lists roughly 90,000 clones, more than 13% occurring once. The sample was blood. The source is a female donor with papillary thyroid cancer or a benign thyroid nodule (not recorded which). Some clones in this sample may be carry-over from other donors' samples. Both conserved end residues are part of each CDR3. D genes are given only for firm matches. Rows may omit the clone size; those that give it use once, few, many or a size class.

many,TRBV5-6,TRBJ1-1,TRBD1,CASSPTGVNTEAFF,TGTGCCAGCAGCCCCACAGGGGTGAACACTGAAGCTTTCTTT
many,TRBV5-1,TRBJ1-2,TRBD1,CASSLVGQGFGYTF,TGCGCCAGCAGCTTGGTAGGACAGGGATTTGGCTACACCTTC
NA,TRBV20-1,TRBJ2-4,NA,CSVPTPFGQGKNIQYF,TGCAGTGTTCCAACTCCGTTCGGACAAGGGAAAAACATTCAGTACTTC
NA,TRBV11-2,TRBJ1-3,NA,CASSLRGTSGNTIYF,TGTGCCAGCAGCTTACGGGGTACGAGTGGAAACACCATATATTTT
many,TRBV20-1,TRBJ1-2,NA,CSASAREYGYTF,TGCAGTGCAAGCGCCAGGGAGTATGGCTACACCTTC
many,TRBV7-9,TRBJ2-2,TRBD2,CASRPGLAGTGELFF,TGTGCCAGCAGACCGGGACTAGCGGGGACCGGGGAGCTGTTTTTT
many,TRBV6-5,TRBJ2-7,NA,CASSYYPGTYEQYF,TGTGCCAGCAGTTACTACCCGGGGACCTACGAGCAGTACTTC
many,TRBV20-1,TRBJ2-1,TRBD1,CSAAPGQGIHEQFF,TGCAGTGCCGCGCCGGGACAGGGGATCCATGAGCAGTTCTTC
many,TRBV11-2,TRBJ1-4,NA,CASSLEGAGEKLFF,TGTGCCAGCAGCTTAGAAGGGGCTGGGGAAAAACTGTTTTTT
many,TRBV10-3,TRBJ1-6,TRBD1,CAISETTGVSSPLHF,TGTGCCATCAGTGAGACGACAGGGGTGAGTTCACCCCTCCACTTT
NA,TRBV5-5,TRBJ2-2,TRBD2,CASSLELAGVFGELFF,TGTGCCAGCAGCTTGGAGTTAGCGGGAGTATTCGGGGAGCTGTTTTTT
many,TRBV7-2,TRBJ2-7,NA,CASSLTAPYEQYF,TGTGCCAGCAGCTTAACAGCTCCCTACGAGCAGTACTTC
many,TRBV28,TRBJ1-6,NA,CASFRAGVDSPLHF,TGTGCCAGTTTTAGGGCAGGGGTTGATTCACCCCTCCACTTT
many,TRBV6-1,TRBJ2-7,NA,CASSPTWTETSYEQYF,TGTGCCAGCAGCCCGACTTGGACAGAAACCTCCTACGAGCAGTACTTC
many,TRBV20-1,TRBJ2-3,TRBD2,CSARTSGGTGLIDTQYF,TGCAGTGCCCGGACTAGCGGGGGGACCGGCCTGATAGATACGCAGTATTTT
many,TRBV19,TRBJ2-3,TRBD2,CASSSVAGVSTDTQYF,TGTGCCAGTAGTAGTGTAGCGGGGGTTAGCACAGATACGCAGTATTTT
NA,TRBV27,TRBJ2-3,TRBD1,CASSLGQVMHTQYF,TGTGCCAGCAGCCTTGGACAGGTGATGCATACGCAGTATTTT
NA,TRBV18,TRBJ1-2,NA,CASSPQGANYGYTF,TGTGCCAGCTCACCACAGGGAGCTAACTATGGCTACACCTTC
few,TRBV15,TRBJ2-5,NA,CATIRDSGQGTQYF,TGTGCCACCATCAGAGACAGTGGTCAAGGGACCCAGTACTTC
many,TRBV7-9,TRBJ1-5,NA,CASSLGGGGNNQPQHF,TGTGCCAGCAGCTTAGGCGGCGGGGGGAACAATCAGCCCCAGCATTTT
medium-sized,TRBV6-2/TRBV6-3,TRBJ2-3,NA,CASSYSTAKASDTQYF,TGTGCCAGCAGTTACTCGACAGCAAAGGCCTCAGATACGCAGTATTTT
NA,TRBV11-2,TRBJ2-3,TRBD2,CASSALAGAHTQYF,TGTGCCAGCAGCGCACTAGCGGGAGCACATACGCAGTATTTT
many,TRBV27,TRBJ1-5,NA,CASSLTPNQPQHF,TGTGCCAGCAGTTTGACCCCGAATCAGCCCCAGCATTTT
few,TRBV6-1,TRBJ2-7,NA,CSSSPTLGSYDQYF,TGTTCCAGCAGCCCCACCCTAGGGTCGTACGATCAGTACTTC
NA,TRBV5-1,TRBJ2-2,NA,CASSLEVEGTGELFF,TGCGCCAGCAGCTTGGAAGTAGAGGGCACCGGGGAGCTGTTTTTT